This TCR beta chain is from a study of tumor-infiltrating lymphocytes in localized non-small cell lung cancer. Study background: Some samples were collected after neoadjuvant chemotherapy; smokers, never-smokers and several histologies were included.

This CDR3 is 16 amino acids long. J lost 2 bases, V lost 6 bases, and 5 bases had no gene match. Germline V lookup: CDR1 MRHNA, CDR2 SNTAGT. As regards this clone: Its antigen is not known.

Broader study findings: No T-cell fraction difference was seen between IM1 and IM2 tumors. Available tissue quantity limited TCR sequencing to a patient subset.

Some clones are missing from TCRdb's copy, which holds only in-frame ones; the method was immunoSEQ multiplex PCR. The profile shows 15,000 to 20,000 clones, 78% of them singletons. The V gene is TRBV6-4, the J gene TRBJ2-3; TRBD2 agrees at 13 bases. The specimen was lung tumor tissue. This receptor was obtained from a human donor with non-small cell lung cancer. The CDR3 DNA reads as TGTGCCAGCAGGAGACTAGCGGGGGGTCACACAGATACGCAGTATTTT. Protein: CASRRLAGGHTDTQYF.